This TCR beta chain originates from a study of brain T cells in children with intractable seizures. Findings and limits, study-wide: HCMV serostatus was not known, and viral specificity came from CDR3 similarity only. Pre-surgery blood may have been undersampled, hiding some clones.

V was pared by 5 bases and J by 0 bases, with 19 bases between. CDR1 and CDR2 (germline): LNHNV, YYDKDF (reference sequence). CDR3 length equals 17 residues. Notes on this clone: What it recognizes is unknown.

Measured with immunoSEQ multiplex PCR; TCRdb has only the in-frame clones, and not every one. The table records some 64,000 clones, about 96% of them present only once. The sequenced cases were selected for having the highest brain T cell transcript signatures. Before surgery, patients took at least one anti-epileptic drug. Sequencing was performed on peripheral blood, taken at surgery. This sequence was found in a boy in the first two years of life with focal cortical dysplasia and intractable seizures. This chain uses TRBV15 with TRBJ1-2, with a possible D match to TRBD1 (5 bases). Here the CDR3 DNA reads TGTGCCACCAGCCCAGGGCAGGGACTCCTGGCTAACTATGGCTACACCTTC. As protein: CATSPGQGLLANYGYTF.